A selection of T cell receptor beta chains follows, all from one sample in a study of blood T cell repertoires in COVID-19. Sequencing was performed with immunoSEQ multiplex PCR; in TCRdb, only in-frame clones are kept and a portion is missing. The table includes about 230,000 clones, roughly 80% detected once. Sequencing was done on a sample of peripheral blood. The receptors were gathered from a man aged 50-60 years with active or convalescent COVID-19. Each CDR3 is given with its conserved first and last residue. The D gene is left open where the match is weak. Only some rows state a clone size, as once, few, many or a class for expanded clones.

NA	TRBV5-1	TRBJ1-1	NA	TGCGCCAGCAGCCAGAATATGAACACTGAAGCTTTCTTT	CASSQNMNTEAFF
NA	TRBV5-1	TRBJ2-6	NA	TGCGCCAGCAGCTTGGCATCTGGGGCCAACGTCCTGACTTTC	CASSLASGANVLTF
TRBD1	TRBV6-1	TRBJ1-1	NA	TGTGCCAGCAGTACCCGGACAGGGAAAGTGCCTGGAGCTTTCTTT	CASSTRTGKVPGAFF
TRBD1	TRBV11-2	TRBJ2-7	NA	TGTGCCAGCAGCATATCAACAGGGGCGGACTACGAGCAGTACTTC	CASSISTGADYEQYF
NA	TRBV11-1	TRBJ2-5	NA	TGTGCCAGCAGCTTCGCGGTTCAAGAGACCCAGTACTTC	CASSFAVQETQYF
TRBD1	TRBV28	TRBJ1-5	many	TGTGCCAGCAGCCCGACAGGGGGCAGTCAGCCCCAGCATTTT	CASSPTGGSQPQHF
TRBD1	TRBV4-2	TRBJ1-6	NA	TGTGCCAGCAGCCAAGGGGTATCTCTTTCAGGGGGTAATTCACCCCTCCACTTT	CASSQGVSLSGGNSPLHF
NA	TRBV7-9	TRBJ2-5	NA	TGTGCCAGCAGCTTGGCAGCACGCGGGGAGACCCAGTACTTC	CASSLAARGETQYF
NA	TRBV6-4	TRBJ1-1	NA	TGTGCCAGCAGTGCAGAACCCGAAGATCTGAACACTGAAGCTTTCTTT	CASSAEPEDLNTEAFF
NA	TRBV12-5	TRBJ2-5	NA	TGTGCTAGTTCCTACGGGGTACCAGAGACCCAGTACTTC	CASSYGVPETQYF
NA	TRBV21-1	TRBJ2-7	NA	TGTGCCAGCAGCACCGCTTTCCCGGGACAGGGCGGTGAGCAGTACTTC	CASSTAFPGQGGEQYF
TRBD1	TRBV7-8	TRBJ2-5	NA	TGTGCCAGCAGCCCCGACAGGGCGGGAGAGACCCAGTACTTC	CASSPDRAGETQYF
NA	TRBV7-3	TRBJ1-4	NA	TGTGCCAGCAGCTTTTACCCTAGGGGGAATGAAAAACTGTTTTTT	CASSFYPRGNEKLFF
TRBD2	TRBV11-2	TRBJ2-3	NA	TGTGCCAGCACCCTGACTAGCGGGGGCTCAGATACGCAGTATTTT	CASTLTSGGSDTQYF
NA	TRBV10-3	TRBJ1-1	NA	TGTGCCATCCCTGGGCCAGGGGCGGGCATTAAAGCTTTCTTT	CAIPGPGAGIKAFF
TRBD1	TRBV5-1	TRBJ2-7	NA	TGCGCCAGCAGCCCGGGACAGGGGAGCCACGAGCAGTACTTC	CASSPGQGSHEQYF
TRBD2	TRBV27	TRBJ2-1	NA	TGTGCCAGCAGTCCCAGACTAGCGGGGGGGCGAGATGAGCAGTTCTTC	CASSPRLAGGRDEQFF